This record covers a single T cell receptor beta chain. This clonotype was counted at least ten times. Its cognate antigen has yet to be identified. Per-nucleotide qualities are absent, and no much larger clonotype sits a single base away. RNA was isolated from bulk unsorted tissue, and RNA quality was assessed with a NanoDrop ND-1000 and an Agilent 2100. Donors were newly diagnosed lung cancer patients admitted for thoracic surgery in China between August and November 2014, without prior chemotherapy. Patients with previous radiotherapy or chemotherapy, or with another concurrent cancer, were excluded from the study. Pieces of surgical tissue measuring about 1-2.2 cm3 were kept in RNAlater solution and stored at -80 degrees C until use. This record comes from a study of tumor and adjacent non-tumor tissue in lung cancer (dated by TCRdb to the late 2010s). For the study in its entirety: By cancer type, the cohort comprised approximately 12 adenocarcinoma patients, 2 squamous cell carcinoma patients and 1 small cell lung cancer patient. Ages among the 15 or so patients ranged from roughly 31 to 85 years, there were approximately 10 men and 5 women, and disease was at TNM stage I to III. Sequencing generated a total of 130,000,000 or so productive TCRbeta reads, averaging around 4 million reads per sample. The study compared bulk TCRbeta repertoires between lung tumor tissue and matched distant non-tumor lung tissue from over 12 lung cancer patients. Some 31 paired specimens, one tumor and one normal lung sample per patient, were profiled by TCRbeta CDR3 sequencing.

The paper as a whole reports these results and caveats: Tumor tissue showed significantly greater TCR diversity (inverse Simpson) than normal lung tissue (about 400 vs 180, P = 0.0075, Mann-Whitney U test). Only approximately 16 patients were included in the cohort, and the need for larger samples and more detailed clinical data was noted by the authors. TCR diversity was significantly higher in younger patients, and greater tumor TCR diversity was associated with shorter overall survival and shorter disease-free survival. The methods do not name the sequencing platform or mention unique molecular identifiers. Because peripheral blood was not sequenced, the blood TCRbeta repertoires of the lung cancer patients in the study went unexamined. In normal lung, the top 100 clones accounted for a significantly larger cumulative share of the repertoire than in tumor tissue.

The germline V gene sets CDR1 to MNHEY and CDR2 to SVGAGI. Taken from cysteine to phenylalanine, the CDR3 has 15 residues. Just the 45-base CDR3 DNA is kept, in frame starting at base 1. V drops 0 bases and J drops 5 bases, leaving 11 bases in between. The protocol used for the library was multiplex PCR. The reads were generated on an Illumina HiSeq 2500. Following protocols modified from ARM-PCR, the researchers constructed TCRbeta libraries through three rounds of nested PCR with primers (Table S4). Before sequencing, PCR products of 200-500 bp were cut from the gel and purified using the QIAquick gel extraction kit. The paper's processing steps were these. Reads were cleaned with Trimmomatic, merged with FLASH into complete CDR3 sequences, and assigned to V(D)J germline segments with MiTCR. Clonal diversity was computed as the inverse Simpson's index with VDJtools. Productive reads were defined as in-frame sequences without a premature stop codon. The public reads were reanalyzed by TCRdb: fastp trimming at Q25, MiXCR alignment, in-frame beta chains only. Duplicate CDR3 protein sequences are folded into a single record with the most common DNA and genes. TCRdb assigned the V and J calls; the authors' analysis was not used. For this sample there are tens of thousands of distinct CDR3 sequences; roughly 56% appear just once. The leading ten clones occupy 20% to 25% of the sample.

The sample was lung tumor tissue. The TCR sequence derives from a man aged 45-65 years with non-small cell lung cancer. The V gene is TRBV6-5 and the J gene is TRBJ1-5; the D gene lacks a confident call. The CDR3 has the sequence CASSYSTGSDQPQHF. DNA sequence: TGTGCCAGCAGTTACTCGACGGGGTCAGATCAGCCCCAGCATTTT.